The rows below give T cell receptor beta chains drawn from one sample of a study of beta chain features in type 1 diabetes. Method: immunoSEQ multiplex PCR; TCRdb's copy keeps in-frame clones and lacks some. The top ten hold 0.65% to 0.9% of the sample, which has some 70,000 clones, more than 45% seen once. Material: central memory CD4+ T cells from blood. These receptors were obtained from a man aged 25 to 40 with type 1 diabetes. CDR3s include the opening cysteine and the closing phenylalanine or tryptophan. Each record gives: clone size, J gene, V gene, D gene, CDR3 DNA, CDR3 protein. The D gene is left open where the match is weak. Some rows mark clone size as missing; the rest say once, few, many or name a class of expanded clone.

clone_size: once; j_call: TRBJ2-3; v_call: TRBV5-1; d_call: TRBD2; cdr3_nt: TGCGCCAGCAGCTCCACTAGCGGACTCACAGATACGCAGTATTTT; cdr3_aa: CASSSTSGLTDTQYF
clone_size: few; j_call: TRBJ2-2; v_call: TRBV18; d_call: NA; cdr3_nt: TGTGCCAGCTCACCACCTTGGGAGAACCAAAACACCGGGGAGCTGTTTTTT; cdr3_aa: CASSPPWENQNTGELFF
clone_size: NA; j_call: TRBJ2-1; v_call: TRBV27; d_call: NA; cdr3_nt: TGTGCCAGCAGTTTTAGGGACAACTCCTACAATGAGCAGTTCTTC; cdr3_aa: CASSFRDNSYNEQFF
clone_size: NA; j_call: TRBJ1-4; v_call: TRBV6-1; d_call: TRBD1; cdr3_nt: TGTGCCAGCAGACCGGGACAGGGGAATGAAAAACTGTTTTTT; cdr3_aa: CASRPGQGNEKLFF
clone_size: NA; j_call: TRBJ1-1; v_call: TRBV9; d_call: NA; cdr3_nt: TGTGCCAGCAGCCGGGGGAACACTGAAGCTTTCTTT; cdr3_aa: CASSRGNTEAFF
clone_size: NA; j_call: TRBJ1-4; v_call: TRBV7-6; d_call: NA; cdr3_nt: TGTGCCAGCAGCTTCAGGGAAGCCACTAATGAAAAACTGTTTTTT; cdr3_aa: CASSFREATNEKLFF
clone_size: NA; j_call: TRBJ2-7; v_call: TRBV19; d_call: NA; cdr3_nt: TGTGCCAGGGGGAGACAGGATTCCTACGAGCAGTACTTC; cdr3_aa: CARGRQDSYEQYF
clone_size: NA; j_call: TRBJ1-2; v_call: TRBV5-4; d_call: NA; cdr3_nt: TGTGCCAGCAGCTTGGGATTCGGGGAAGGCTACACCTTC; cdr3_aa: CASSLGFGEGYTF
clone_size: NA; j_call: TRBJ1-1; v_call: TRBV19; d_call: TRBD1; cdr3_nt: TGTGCCAGTAGTAGCACAGGGGGAGCTGAAGCTTTCTTT; cdr3_aa: CASSSTGGAEAFF
clone_size: NA; j_call: TRBJ1-2; v_call: TRBV6-5; d_call: TRBD1; cdr3_nt: TGTGCCAGCAGTTCCCCCGGGACAGCTTATGGCTACACCTTC; cdr3_aa: CASSSPGTAYGYTF
clone_size: NA; j_call: TRBJ1-5; v_call: TRBV6-1; d_call: NA; cdr3_nt: TGTGCCAGCAGTGTCAGAGGCCCGGGCAATCAGCCCCAGCATTTT; cdr3_aa: CASSVRGPGNQPQHF
clone_size: once; j_call: TRBJ2-3; v_call: TRBV7-2; d_call: NA; cdr3_nt: TGTGCCAGCAGCTTAAATGGAGGGGGGGTAACGCAGTATTTT; cdr3_aa: CASSLNGGGVTQYF
clone_size: NA; j_call: TRBJ2-1; v_call: TRBV5-1; d_call: NA; cdr3_nt: TGCGCCAGCAGCTTGCGGCTGGAGTACAATGAGCAGTTCTTC; cdr3_aa: CASSLRLEYNEQFF
clone_size: NA; j_call: TRBJ1-1; v_call: TRBV5-1; d_call: NA; cdr3_nt: TGCGCCAGCAGCGGAACGGACACTGTGAACACTGAAGCTTTCTTT; cdr3_aa: CASSGTDTVNTEAFF
clone_size: NA; j_call: TRBJ2-7; v_call: TRBV5-1; d_call: TRBD1; cdr3_nt: TGCGCCAGCAGCTCTGGACAGGGGGCTGGCGAGCAGTACTTC; cdr3_aa: CASSSGQGAGEQYF
clone_size: NA; j_call: TRBJ1-2; v_call: TRBV6-1; d_call: NA; cdr3_nt: TGTGCCAGCAGTGAGGGCCCTTCGGGCTACACCTTC; cdr3_aa: CASSEGPSGYTF
clone_size: NA; j_call: TRBJ2-3; v_call: TRBV30; d_call: TRBD2; cdr3_nt: TGTGCCTGGAGTCTGTGGCGGGGGAGCACAGATACGCAGTATTTT; cdr3_aa: CAWSLWRGSTDTQYF
clone_size: once; j_call: TRBJ2-1; v_call: TRBV29-1; d_call: TRBD2; cdr3_nt: TGCAGCGGCGGGAGGGCCGTCTCCAATGAGCAGTTCTTC; cdr3_aa: CSGGRAVSNEQFF
clone_size: NA; j_call: TRBJ2-7; v_call: TRBV9; d_call: NA; cdr3_nt: TGTGCCAGCAGCGTCGGCGGAGATCCTTTCTTAGAGCAGTACTTC; cdr3_aa: CASSVGGDPFLEQYF
clone_size: NA; j_call: TRBJ1-1; v_call: TRBV5-4; d_call: NA; cdr3_nt: TGTGCCAGCAGCTTGGGGGGTTTGGGGGGGCGGAGTGAAGCTTTCTTT; cdr3_aa: CASSLGGLGGRSEAFF
clone_size: once; j_call: TRBJ2-4; v_call: TRBV27; d_call: NA; cdr3_nt: TGTGCCAGCTGGGAGATAGCCAAAAACATTCAGTACTTC; cdr3_aa: CASWEIAKNIQYF
clone_size: few; j_call: TRBJ1-1; v_call: TRBV5-4; d_call: NA; cdr3_nt: TGTGCCAGCAGCTTGGAATACTTGAGCGAAGCTTTCTTT; cdr3_aa: CASSLEYLSEAFF
clone_size: NA; j_call: TRBJ2-5; v_call: TRBV7-6; d_call: TRBD2; cdr3_nt: TGTGCCAGCAGCCAGCGGGGGGAGACCCAGTACTTC; cdr3_aa: CASSQRGETQYF
clone_size: NA; j_call: TRBJ1-5; v_call: TRBV19; d_call: TRBD1; cdr3_nt: TGTGCCAGTAGCCACACAGGGGGTAGCAATCAGCCCCAGCATTTT; cdr3_aa: CASSHTGGSNQPQHF
clone_size: NA; j_call: TRBJ1-1; v_call: TRBV11-3; d_call: NA; cdr3_nt: TGTGCCAGCAGCTTCCGCGGTGAAGCTTTCTTT; cdr3_aa: CASSFRGEAFF
clone_size: NA; j_call: TRBJ2-2; v_call: TRBV6-1; d_call: NA; cdr3_nt: TGTGCCAGCAGTGATGACAGCACCGGGGAGCTGTTTTTT; cdr3_aa: CASSDDSTGELFF
clone_size: NA; j_call: TRBJ1-5; v_call: TRBV10-3; d_call: NA; cdr3_nt: TGTGCCATCAGTGAGGGGCAGGGTGGCAATCAGCCCCAGCATTTT; cdr3_aa: CAISEGQGGNQPQHF
clone_size: NA; j_call: TRBJ2-3; v_call: TRBV30; d_call: TRBD2; cdr3_nt: TGTGCCTGGAGTACTAGCGGAGGCACAGATACGCAGTATTTT; cdr3_aa: CAWSTSGGTDTQYF
clone_size: NA; j_call: TRBJ1-2; v_call: TRBV6-5; d_call: NA; cdr3_nt: TGTGCCAGCAGTTACTCGCAGGGGAGCTTCGGGGGCTACACCTTC; cdr3_aa: CASSYSQGSFGGYTF
clone_size: NA; j_call: TRBJ1-3; v_call: TRBV7-9; d_call: TRBD1; cdr3_nt: TGTGCCAGCAGTCTGACAGGGTCAATTGGAAACACCATATATTTT; cdr3_aa: CASSLTGSIGNTIYF
clone_size: NA; j_call: TRBJ2-3; v_call: TRBV5-1; d_call: TRBD2; cdr3_nt: TGCGCCAGCAGCCTACTTTCCCCTAGCGGGGGGGCTAGGGGAACAGATACGCAGTATTTT; cdr3_aa: CASSLLSPSGGARGTDTQYF
clone_size: once; j_call: TRBJ2-7; v_call: TRBV7-2; d_call: TRBD1; cdr3_nt: TGTGCCAGCAGCCGCGGTGGGACAGGGGACTACGAGCAGTACTTC; cdr3_aa: CASSRGGTGDYEQYF
clone_size: NA; j_call: TRBJ2-3; v_call: TRBV7-9; d_call: NA; cdr3_nt: TGTGCCAGCAGCTCGAGTAGAATCCGCACAGATACGCAGTATTTT; cdr3_aa: CASSSSRIRTDTQYF
clone_size: NA; j_call: TRBJ2-5; v_call: TRBV5-6; d_call: NA; cdr3_nt: TGTGCCAGCAGCTTCCGGGACGGCGGGATGACCCAGTACTTC; cdr3_aa: CASSFRDGGMTQYF
clone_size: few; j_call: TRBJ1-1; v_call: TRBV6-6; d_call: TRBD1; cdr3_nt: TGTGCCAGCAGTTACTCACAGGGGTGGAACACTGAAGCTTTCTTT; cdr3_aa: CASSYSQGWNTEAFF
clone_size: NA; j_call: TRBJ2-1; v_call: TRBV7-2; d_call: NA; cdr3_nt: TGCGCCAGCAGCCAAGCGGCGGGGCCCTACAATGAGCAGTTCTTC; cdr3_aa: CASSQAAGPYNEQFF
clone_size: few; j_call: TRBJ2-7; v_call: TRBV6-5; d_call: TRBD2; cdr3_nt: TGTGCCAGCAGTCGCGGACTAGCCGACTACGAGCAGTACTTC; cdr3_aa: CASSRGLADYEQYF
clone_size: NA; j_call: TRBJ1-6; v_call: TRBV6-1; d_call: TRBD1; cdr3_nt: TGTGCCAGCAGTGAGGGGACAGGGCTGACGGCACCCCTCCACTTT; cdr3_aa: CASSEGTGLTAPLHF
clone_size: NA; j_call: TRBJ2-2; v_call: TRBV30; d_call: NA; cdr3_nt: TGTGCCTGGAGTCTAAGGGGAAGAAACACCGGGGAGCTGTTTTTT; cdr3_aa: CAWSLRGRNTGELFF
clone_size: few; j_call: TRBJ2-1; v_call: TRBV7-8; d_call: TRBD2; cdr3_nt: TGTGCCAGCAGCCCTAGGGCCGGGACTAGCGGGAGAAGGGGTGAGCAGTTCTTC; cdr3_aa: CASSPRAGTSGRRGEQFF
clone_size: NA; j_call: TRBJ2-5; v_call: TRBV5-1; d_call: TRBD1; cdr3_nt: TGCGCCAGCAGCTCCGGACAGGGGCAAGAGACCCAGTACTTC; cdr3_aa: CASSSGQGQETQYF
clone_size: NA; j_call: TRBJ2-1; v_call: TRBV11-2; d_call: NA; cdr3_nt: TGTGCCAGCAGCTTAGATTGGACAGCTCCCAATGAGCAGTTCTTC; cdr3_aa: CASSLDWTAPNEQFF
clone_size: few; j_call: TRBJ2-3; v_call: TRBV4-2; d_call: NA; cdr3_nt: TGTGCCAGCAGCCAAGTAGCAGATACGCAGTATTTT; cdr3_aa: CASSQVADTQYF
clone_size: NA; j_call: TRBJ2-2; v_call: TRBV9; d_call: NA; cdr3_nt: TGTGCCAGCAGCGTAGCTGTTGGGGAGACCGGGGAGCTGTTTTTT; cdr3_aa: CASSVAVGETGELFF
clone_size: few; j_call: TRBJ2-1; v_call: TRBV2; d_call: NA; cdr3_nt: TGTGCCAGCAGTGACAACCAGGTCCCGTTCTTC; cdr3_aa: CASSDNQVPFF